The clone carrying this T cell receptor (beta chain) was seen only once. As yet, its antigen is unknown. This sample stems from a study of graft-versus-host responses after intestinal transplantation. Study at large: Transplants were multivisceral, liver-intestinal, or isolated intestinal. Each patient got anti-thymocyte globulin induction, then tacrolimus and steroids for roughly 3 years. The study's findings and limits: HvG clone declines early post-transplant were associated with peak circulating GvH levels. Recipient marrow harbored GvH clones, some of which surfaced first in ileum or blood.

The CDR3 runs to 15 residues. Germline V lookup: CDR1 SGHRS, CDR2 YFSETQ. The V end lost 0 bases, the J end lost 6 bases, and 15 bases lay between the germline ends. Assay: immunoSEQ multiplex PCR; the TCRdb copy retains only in-frame clones and omits some. The sample yields roughly 80,000 clones, roughly 91% seen once. The clonotype originates from a human donor who was the organ donor for an intestinal transplant. V gene TRBV5-1 combines with J gene TRBJ1-1; TRBD1 is a possible D gene (6 bases). This specimen was unstimulated CD8+ T cells sorted from spleen or lymph node cells, taken before transplant. CDR3 amino acids: CASSLAGGRLSEAFF. The CDR3 DNA follows: TGCGCCAGCAGCTTGGCTGGGGGCCGGCTCTCTGAAGCTTTCTTT.